The entry that follows covers one T cell receptor (beta chain) sequence. Antigen: not known. These data come from a study of T cell responses to AZD1222 COVID-19 vaccine. Whole-study results and caveats: Most donors were white British and more were female, and clonal diversity was possibly underestimated. The study reported that nearly half of spike-specific TCRs target unmutated variant regions.

The germline V gene has CDR1 SGHDT and CDR2 YYEEEE. The V gene end was trimmed by 2 bases and the J gene end by 1 base; junction bases not matched to a gene: 8. CDR3 length: 19 residues. The data were produced by immunoSEQ multiplex PCR, yet TCRdb's version contains in-frame clones alone and is incomplete. Of 100,000 to 150,000 clones listed, around 90% are singletons. The sample in question was peripheral blood, obtained on day 0 of AZD1222 vaccination. The chain carries TRBV5-6 and TRBJ2-2; 13 bases line up with TRBD2. This receptor was taken from an adult in good health. This chain's CDR3 is CASSFNRLAGGRNTGELFF. In DNA form, the CDR3 reads TGTGCCAGCAGCTTCAACCGACTAGCGGGGGGACGGAACACCGGGGAGCTGTTTTTT. Variable domain in full (rest from reference TRBV5-6 and TRBJ2-2): DAGVTQSPTHLIKTRGQQVTLRCSPKSGHDTVSWYQQALGQGPQFIFQYYEEEERQRGNFPDRFSGHQFPNYSSELNVNALLLGDSALYLCASSFNRLAGGRNTGELFFGEGSRLTVL.